There are a few counts of the clone carrying this T cell receptor beta chain. The antigen is unknown. TCRdb re-called the reads through MiXCR, storing one row per CDR3 protein. The data hold hundreds of thousands of distinct CDR3 sequences, with just under 30% observed a single time. The V segment lost 2 bases and the J segment 7 bases; nucleotides outside the gene matches: 15. CDR1 and CDR2 from the germline V gene are LGHDT and YNNKEL (reference sequence). This CDR3 has 18 residues. This sample was taken from a study of T cell repertoires in cytomegalovirus infection. The clonotype was recovered from a human donor in good health (CMV status not recorded). Some clones in this sample may be carry-over from other donors' samples. Source: cultured PBMCs, taken from culture after CMV antigen stimulation. V usage is TRBV3-1 and J usage is TRBJ2-1; 9 bases match TRBD2. CDR3 bases: TGTGCCAGCAGCCAAAACAGTAGGAGGCTAGCGGGGAGGAATGAGCAGTTCTTC. Protein sequence: CASSQNSRRLAGRNEQFF.